The 27 T cell receptor beta chains reported below all come from one sample, sequenced in a study of T cell changes during pregnancy in multiple sclerosis (dated by TCRdb to the late 2010s). Libraries were constructed by the immunoSEQ multiplex PCR assay. TCRdb provides this immuneACCESS table in a form limited to in-frame rearrangements. Some clones are lacking; in checked studies, under half of them reflect an unresolved V gene, and why the rest are absent is not known. For this sample the table gives fewer than 75,000 clones, of which about 91% were detected only once. The top ten hold roughly 5.2% of the sample. The sample consisted of CD8+ T cells from peripheral blood mononuclear cells, taken before pregnancy. These receptors were collected from a female donor with multiple sclerosis, enrolled in a pregnancy study.

The chain links TRBV2 to TRBJ2-4; TRBD2 might be the D (5 bases). Germline CDR1 is SNHLY and CDR2 is FYNNEI. V lost 8 bases and J lost 0, with 20 bases in between. The CDR3 loop spans 17 amino acids. The CDR3 DNA reads TGTGCCAGCTTTCGGAGGTTTCCGTCTCTAGCCAAAAACATTCAGTACTTC. This sequence encodes CASFRRFPSLAKNIQYF.

The chain recombines TRBV7-3 with TRBJ2-3; 14 positions agree with TRBD2. CDR3 length: 17 amino acids. CDR1 and CDR2 (germline): SGHTA, FQGTGA. With V trimmed by 2 bases and J by 2 bases, 3 bases remained unmatched. Here the CDR3 DNA reads TGTGCCAGCAGCTTAGGGACTAGCGGGGGAGCCACAGATACGCAGTATTTT. This sequence encodes CASSLGTSGGATDTQYF.

The rearrangement links TRBV19 to TRBJ2-2; 8 bases fit TRBD1. V trimming: 6 bases; J trimming: 5 bases; junction bases outside the gene matches: 8. This CDR3 contains 15 residues. Germline V gene sequence: CDR1 LNHDA, CDR2 SQIVND (reference sequence). The CDR3 loop reads CASSPPGQVTGELFF. CDR3 DNA: TGTGCCAGTAGCCCTCCGGGACAGGTAACCGGGGAGCTGTTTTTT.

DNA for the CDR3: TGTGCCAGCAGCTGGGCCCGGGGGGGGTTCTACGAGCAGTACTTC. Its protein product is CASSWARGGFYEQYF. The rearrangement links TRBV7-8 to TRBJ2-7; 8 bases are shared with TRBD2. V lost 4 bases, J lost 3 bases, and 8 bases stayed unmatched. The CDR3 length is 15 residues. Germline CDR1 SGHVS, CDR2 FQNEAQ.

The chain couples TRBV21-1 to TRBJ1-4; the D call TRBD1 from the table was never checked on the DNA. TRBV21-1 is a pseudogene. The CDR3 is 17 amino acids. The CDR3 DNA is TGTGCCAGCAGCGTCCGACAGGGGAGATCAACTAATGAAAAACTGTTTTTT. Translating it yields CASSVRQGRSTNEKLFF.

The chain couples TRBV10-3 to TRBJ1-1; D may be TRBD1 (5 bases). Trimming removed 4 bases at V and 1 base at J, with 10 bases between. Germline lookup yields CDR1 ENHRY and CDR2 SYGVKD. The CDR3 is 14 residues long. CDR3 in amino acids: CAISVAGGNTEAFF. The CDR3 DNA sequence: TGTGCCATCAGTGTGGCGGGGGGGAACACTGAAGCTTTCTTT.

The chain employs TRBV7-9 and TRBJ2-7; TRBD1 might be the D (6 bases). The CDR3 length is 17 residues. Germline loops: CDR1 SEHNR, CDR2 FQNEAQ (reference sequence). V was shortened by 2 bases and J by 4 bases, with 21 bases between the two germline ends. CDR3 region: CASSLLDTGLAPYEQYF. The CDR3 DNA follows: TGTGCCAGCAGCTTACTGGACACAGGGCTGGCCCCATACGAGCAGTACTTC. Filled out from reference TRBV7-9 and TRBJ2-7, the complete variable domain reads DTGVSQNPRHKITKRGQNVTFRCDPISEHNRLYWYRQTLGQGPEFLTYFQNEAQLEKSRLLSDRFSAERPKGSFSTLEIQRTEQGDSAMYLCASSLLDTGLAPYEQYFGPGTRLTVT.

The chain joins TRBV19 to TRBJ2-4; TRBD2 matches 11 bases. Germline CDR1 LNHDA, CDR2 SQIVND (reference sequence). The V segment lost 7 bases and the J segment 12 bases; nucleotides outside the gene matches: 11. The CDR3 totals 14 residues. CDR3: CASIFGTSGRRQYF. The CDR3 DNA reads as TGTGCCAGTATTTTTGGGACTAGCGGCCGGCGTCAGTACTTC.

V is TRBV27 and J is TRBJ1-1; D is undetermined. V was clipped by 5 bases and J by 4 bases, with 8 bases between them. The germline CDR1 and CDR2 sequences are MNHEY and SMNVEV (reference sequence). This CDR3 has 12 residues. DNA for the CDR3: TGTGCCAGCAGTGGTGGCACCACTGAAGCTTTCTTT. It specifies CASSGGTTEAFF.

The rearrangement links TRBV13 to TRBJ1-2, with D uncertain. The V gene lost 2 bases and the J gene lost 7 bases, with 11 bases spanning the gap. CDR3 length equals 13 residues. Germline loops: CDR1 PRHDT, CDR2 FYEKMQ (reference sequence). The CDR3 here is CASSLQEAAGYTF. The DNA of the CDR3 is TGTGCCAGCAGCTTACAGGAGGCTGCTGGCTACACCTTC.

The chain couples TRBV25-1 to TRBJ1-2; no clear D gene. Trimming removed 1 base at V and 8 bases at J, with 14 bases between. Germline V gene lookup returns CDR1 MGHDK and CDR2 SYGVNS. The CDR3 length is 14 residues. DNA of the CDR3: TGTGCCAGCAGTGAATTACTTGGAGGGTACGGCTACACCTTC. Translated: CASSELLGGYGYTF.

The chain has TRBV19 and TRBJ1-2; the match to TRBD1 covers 9 bases. After removal of 3 bases from V and 4 bases from J, the junction contained 6 bases not matched to a gene. This CDR3 spans 15 amino acids. Per germline, CDR1 LNHDA and CDR2 SQIVND (reference sequence). The CDR3 coding sequence is TGTGCCAGTAGTATTTGGACAGGGGAACCCTATGGCTACACCTTC. Translating it yields CASSIWTGEPYGYTF.

The gene calls are TRBV9 and TRBJ2-1, with 7 bases identical to TRBD2. Per germline, CDR1 SGDLS and CDR2 YYNGEE. This CDR3 has 17 amino acids. The V gene end was trimmed by 4 bases and the J gene end by 4 bases; junction bases not matched to a gene: 14. The CDR3 nucleotides read TGTGCCAGCAGCTCCAGGCCCGTGGGACTACGATACAATGAGCAGTTCTTC. The encoded protein is CASSSRPVGLRYNEQFF.

The J gene is TRBJ2-4, the V gene TRBV19, with no clear D. Between the trimmed V and J ends, which lost 7 bases and 5 bases, there was a span of 15 bases. The CDR3 has 14 amino acids. From germline, CDR1 is LNHDA and CDR2 SQIVND (reference sequence). The CDR3 is CASTYQASQNIQYF. The DNA for the CDR3 is TGTGCCAGTACCTATCAGGCCTCCCAAAACATTCAGTACTTC.

V usage is TRBV4-2 and J usage is TRBJ2-7, with D perhaps TRBD1 (6 bases). V was trimmed by 4 bases and J by 4 bases, leaving 14 bases between them. The CDR3 runs to 14 residues. Looked up from germline, CDR1 is LGHNA and CDR2 is YNFKEQ. The CDR3 here is CASSRKDSEYEQYF. The CDR3, as DNA: TGTGCCAGCAGCCGTAAGGACAGTGAGTACGAGCAGTACTTC.

The rearrangement links TRBV5-4 to TRBJ1-2, with 7 bases that match TRBD1. CDR1 is SGHNT, CDR2 YYREEE, per germline (reference sequence). With 5 bases clipped from V and 10 bases from J, the junction kept 8 bases outside the gene matches. This CDR3 is 12 amino acids long. Written as DNA, the CDR3 is TGTGCCAGCAGACACCTGACAGGGACCTACACCTTC. As protein: CASRHLTGTYTF.

The chain is built from TRBV27 and TRBJ2-1, with 10 bases matching TRBD2. The J segment lost 7 bases and the V segment lost 4 bases, leaving 10 bases of the junction unmatched. Germline V gene sequence: CDR1 MNHEY, CDR2 SMNVEV (reference sequence). CDR3 length equals 16 residues. Here the CDR3 reads CASSSGSTSGVNEQFF. For the CDR3, the DNA is TGTGCCAGCAGTTCAGGAAGTACTAGCGGGGTTAATGAGCAGTTCTTC.

The V call is TRBV29-1, the J call TRBJ1-2, with D possibly matching TRBD1 (5 bases). V lost 7 bases and J 8 bases, leaving 14 bases between the germline ends. The CDR3 length is 11 residues. Germline CDR1 and CDR2: SQVTM and ANQGSEA. The CDR3 region has the DNA TGCAGCGGCGCGGGACCGGACGGCTACACCTTC. This sequence encodes CSGAGPDGYTF.

The chain recombines TRBV6-6 with TRBJ2-1; TRBD2 might be the D (6 bases). V was shortened by 6 bases and J by 6 bases, with 12 bases between the two germline ends. The CDR3 is 13 residues long. CDR1 and CDR2 (germline): MNHNY, SVGAGI (reference sequence). This CDR3 is CASRPRDSNEQFF. In DNA form, the CDR3 reads TGTGCCAGCAGACCCCGGGACTCCAATGAGCAGTTCTTC.

The chain combines TRBV2 with TRBJ2-5; D may be TRBD1 (5 bases). CDR1 and CDR2 (germline): SNHLY, FYNNEI. Trimming left V 5 bases short and J 1 base short, with 14 bases between. The CDR3 contains 15 residues. The chain's CDR3 is CASSKQTDAQETQYF. The DNA of the CDR3 is TGTGCCAGCAGTAAGCAGACAGACGCCCAAGAGACCCAGTACTTC.

The chain employs TRBV6-5 and TRBJ1-4; TRBD1 matches 7 bases. The CDR3 consists of 15 residues. Per the germline V gene, CDR1 is MNHEY and CDR2 is SVGAGI. V lost 3 bases, J lost 8 bases, and 9 bases stayed unmatched. DNA of the CDR3: TGTGCCAGCAGTTATGGTACAGAGACAGGGGAAAAACTGTTTTTT. Translation: CASSYGTETGEKLFF.

This rearrangement joins TRBV19 to TRBJ2-7; a weak D match, TRBD1 (5 bases). The V end lost 0 bases, the J end lost 2 bases, and 5 bases lay between the germline ends. The V gene's germline CDR1 is LNHDA and CDR2 SQIVND (reference sequence). This CDR3 has 13 residues. The CDR3 bases are TGTGCCAGTAGTATAGACAGGGCCTACGAGCAGTACTTC. It specifies CASSIDRAYEQYF.

V usage is TRBV13 and J usage is TRBJ1-1; 10 bases are a match to TRBD1. V dropped 6 bases and J dropped 1; count of bases not matched to a gene: 5. Germline lookup yields CDR1 PRHDT and CDR2 FYEKMQ (reference sequence). The CDR3 totals 15 residues. CDR3 DNA sequence: TGTGCCAGCAGGATCGGACAGGGGGAGAACACTGAAGCTTTCTTT. The encoded protein is CASRIGQGENTEAFF. Full variable domain (missing parts from reference TRBV13 and TRBJ1-1): AAGVIQSPRHLIKEKRETATLKCYPIPRHDTVYWYQQGPGQDPQFLISFYEKMQSDKGSIPDRFSAQQFSDYHSELNMSSLELGDSALYFCASRIGQGENTEAFFGQGTRLTVV.

Points on this clone: The sample holds other DNA sequences that translate to the same CDR3. The chain links TRBV27 to TRBJ1-5, with 7 bases matching TRBD1. In germline, CDR1 is MNHEY, CDR2 SMNVEV (reference sequence). V lost 4 bases, J lost 4 bases, and 4 bases stayed unmatched. The CDR3 contains 14 residues. The CDR3 sequence is CASSSGQTNQPQHF. In DNA, the CDR3 is TGTGCCAGCAGTTCGGGACAGACTAATCAGCCCCAGCATTTT.

V usage is TRBV6-1 and J usage is TRBJ2-7, with 7 nucleotides matching TRBD2. Germline CDR1 MNHNS, CDR2 SASEGT. CDR3 length: 15 residues. V gave up 2 bases and J gave up 3 bases; unmatched junction bases: 7. CDR3 nucleotide sequence: TGTGCCAGCAGTGAAACTAGCGCGGACTACTACGAGCAGTACTTC. Its translation: CASSETSADYYEQYF.

The sample holds one count of this clone. Additional DNA sequences in this sample encode the identical CDR3. The chain employs TRBV27 and TRBJ2-3; D ambiguous. The germline V gene has CDR1 MNHEY and CDR2 SMNVEV (reference sequence). The CDR3 extends over 12 amino acids. V was cut by 6 bases and J by 3 bases, with 7 bases left in between. In DNA, the CDR3 is TGTGCCAGCAGCCCCTCTACAGATACGCAGTATTTT. It specifies CASSPSTDTQYF.

This sequence joins TRBV6-5 and TRBJ1-2, with 7 bases matching TRBD1. The V and J ends lost 6 bases and 8 bases, in that order; junction bases with no gene match: 9. The CDR3 consists of 13 residues. Germline-derived CDR1 and CDR2 are MNHEY and SVGAGI. CDR3 DNA sequence: TGTGCCAGCAGCCTTAGGGGGCAGGGAGGCTACACCTTC. It is translated as CASSLRGQGGYTF.